This T cell receptor (beta chain) was retrieved from a study of cytomegalovirus exposure and HLA in healthy donors. Notes on the study in general: Rare sequences made up most TCRs, while some public TCRs were found in many donors.

The primer mix had 60 Vbeta and 13 Jbeta primers. The assay was immunoSEQ multiplex PCR, and TCRdb's table has in-frame clones only and misses some. The sample lists 80,000 to 90,000 clones; around 80% were seen once. The CDR3 consists of 15 residues. Germline V lookup: CDR1 MNHEY, CDR2 SVGAGI. The V segment lost 5 bases and the J segment 6 bases; nucleotides outside the gene matches: 12. With regard to this clone: Its antigen is still unknown.

This TCR was sampled from a man aged 35-49 years in good health and CMV-seronegative. The sequenced material came from PBMCs. The V and J genes are TRBV6-5 and TRBJ1-2; 7 bases are shared with TRBD1. CDR3 nucleotides: TGTGCCAGCAGTCGTGATGGGCCAGGGGGTGATGGCTACACCTTC. It specifies CASSRDGPGGDGYTF.